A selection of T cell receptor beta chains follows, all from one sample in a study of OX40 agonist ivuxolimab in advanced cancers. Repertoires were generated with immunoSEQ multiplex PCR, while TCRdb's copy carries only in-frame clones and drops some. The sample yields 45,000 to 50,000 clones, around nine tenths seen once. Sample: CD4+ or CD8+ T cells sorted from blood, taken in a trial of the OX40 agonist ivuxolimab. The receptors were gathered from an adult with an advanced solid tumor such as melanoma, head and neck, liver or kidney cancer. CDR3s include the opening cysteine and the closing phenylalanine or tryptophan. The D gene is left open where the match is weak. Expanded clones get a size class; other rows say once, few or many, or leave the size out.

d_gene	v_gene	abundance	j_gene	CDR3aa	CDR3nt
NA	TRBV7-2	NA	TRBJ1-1	CASSLVSGFTEAFF	TGTGCCAGCAGCTTAGTTTCAGGGTTCACTGAAGCTTTCTTT
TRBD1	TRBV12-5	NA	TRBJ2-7	CASGFGTGYEQYF	TGTGCTAGTGGTTTCGGGACAGGGTATGAGCAGTACTTC
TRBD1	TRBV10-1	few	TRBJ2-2	CASRDRGNGELFF	TGCGCCAGCAGGGACAGGGGCAACGGGGAGCTGTTTTTT
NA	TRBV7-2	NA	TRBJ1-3	CASSLDEVPGNTIYF	TGTGCCAGCAGCTTAGACGAGGTCCCTGGAAACACCATATATTTT
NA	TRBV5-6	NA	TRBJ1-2	CASSLRLGEYTF	TGTGCCAGCAGCTTGAGGCTTGGAGAGTACACCTTC
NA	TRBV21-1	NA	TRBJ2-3	CASSKRRGGSGTQYF	TGTGCCAGCAGCAAGAGGCGGGGGGGCTCGGGTACGCAGTATTTT
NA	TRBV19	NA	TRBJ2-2	CASSKTGITGELFF	TGTGCCAGTAGTAAAACAGGGATCACCGGGGAGCTGTTTTTT
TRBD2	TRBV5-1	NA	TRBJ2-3	CASRSRTSGYTDTQYF	TGCGCCAGCAGGTCCCGGACTAGCGGATACACAGATACGCAGTATTTT
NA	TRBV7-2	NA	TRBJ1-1	CASSRQENTEAFF	TGTGCCAGCAGCCGACAGGAGAACACTGAAGCTTTCTTT
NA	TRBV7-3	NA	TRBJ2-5	CASSSGGHKETQYF	TGTGCCAGCAGCTCCGGGGGACACAAAGAGACCCAGTACTTC
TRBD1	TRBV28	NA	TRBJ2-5	CASSPPNGQGAKTQYF	TGTGCCAGCAGTCCCCCTAATGGACAGGGGGCTAAGACCCAGTACTTC
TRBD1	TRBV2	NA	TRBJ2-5	CASSSGQEETQYF	TGTGCCAGCAGCTCAGGACAGGAGGAGACCCAGTACTTC
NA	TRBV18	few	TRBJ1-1	CASSPRIGGTEAFF	TGTGCCAGCTCACCCAGGATAGGGGGCACTGAAGCTTTCTTT
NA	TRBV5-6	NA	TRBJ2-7	CASSPRGASYEQYF	TGTGCCAGCAGCCCGCGCGGCGCCTCCTACGAGCAGTACTTC
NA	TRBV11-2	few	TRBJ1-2	CASSPTPTPGYTF	TGTGCCAGCAGCCCAACGCCGACCCCGGGCTACACCTTC
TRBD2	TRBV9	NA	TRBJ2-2	CASSGVAGDTGELFF	TGTGCCAGCAGCGGGGTAGCGGGGGACACCGGGGAGCTGTTTTTT
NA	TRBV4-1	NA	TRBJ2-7	CASSQQSLSSYEQYF	TGCGCCAGCAGCCAACAATCCCTGTCTTCCTACGAGCAGTACTTC
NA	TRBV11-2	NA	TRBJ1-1	CASSPRPNTEAFF	TGTGCCAGCAGCCCCCGTCCGAACACTGAAGCTTTCTTT
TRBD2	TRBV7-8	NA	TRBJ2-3	CASTPGGSADTQYF	TGTGCCAGCACCCCCGGCGGGAGCGCAGATACGCAGTATTTT
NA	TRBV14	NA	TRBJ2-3	CAGSQTRGLRTDTQYF	TGTGCCGGCAGCCAAACCAGGGGTTTGCGCACAGATACGCAGTATTTT
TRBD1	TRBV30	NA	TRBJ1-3	CAWSRGTAAGNTIYF	TGTGCCTGGAGCAGAGGGACAGCCGCTGGAAACACCATATATTTT
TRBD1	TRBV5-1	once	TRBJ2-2	CASSSPRTGGNTGELFF	TGCGCCAGCAGCTCACCCCGGACAGGGGGAAACACCGGGGAGCTGTTTTTT
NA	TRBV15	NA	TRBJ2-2	CATSRVAGILNTGELFF	TGTGCCACCAGCAGAGTTGCCGGGATACTGAACACCGGGGAGCTGTTTTTT
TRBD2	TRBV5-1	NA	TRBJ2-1	CASGTSGSSYNEQFF	TGCGCCAGCGGTACTAGCGGGAGCTCCTACAATGAGCAGTTCTTC
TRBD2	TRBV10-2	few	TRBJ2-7	CASSDGGTREYEQYF	TGCGCCAGCAGTGATGGTGGGACTAGAGAGTACGAGCAGTACTTC
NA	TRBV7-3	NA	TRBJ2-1	CASSPGGDRYAEQFF	TGTGCCAGCAGCCCCGGAGGGGACAGATACGCTGAGCAGTTCTTC
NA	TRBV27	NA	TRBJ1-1	CASRGHSNTEAFF	TGTGCCAGCCGGGGGCACTCGAACACTGAAGCTTTCTTT
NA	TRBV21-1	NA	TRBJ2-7	CASSRDRGLSYEQYF	TGTGCCAGCAGCAGGGACAGGGGGTTATCCTACGAGCAGTACTTC
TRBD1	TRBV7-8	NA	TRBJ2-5	CASSPGQQETQYF	TGTGCCAGCAGCCCGGGACAGCAAGAGACCCAGTACTTC
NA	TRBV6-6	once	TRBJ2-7	CASSYAASSAGEQYF	TGTGCCAGCAGTTACGCGGCCTCCTCGGCTGGGGAGCAGTACTTC
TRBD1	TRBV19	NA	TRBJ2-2	CASRETGVGTGELFF	TGTGCCAGTAGGGAGACAGGGGTCGGCACCGGGGAGCTGTTTTTT
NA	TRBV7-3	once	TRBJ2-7	CASSLNSQGPYEQYF	TGTGCCAGCAGCTTAAACAGCCAGGGCCCCTACGAGCAGTACTTC
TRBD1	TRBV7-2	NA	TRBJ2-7	CASSAPGQGYYEQYF	TGTGCCAGCAGCGCACCGGGACAGGGTTACTACGAGCAGTACTTC
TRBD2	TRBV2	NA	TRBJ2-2	CASSVASGNTGELFF	TGTGCCAGCAGTGTAGCTAGCGGGAACACCGGGGAGCTGTTTTTT
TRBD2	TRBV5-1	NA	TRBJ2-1	CASKKTGTSLWNEQFF	TGCGCCAGCAAGAAAACCGGGACTAGCCTCTGGAATGAGCAGTTCTTC
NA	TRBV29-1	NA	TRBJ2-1	CSGVGADLGGEQFF	TGCAGCGGGGTCGGAGCCGACCTAGGGGGGGAGCAGTTCTTC
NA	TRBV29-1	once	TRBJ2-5	CSVEDPLPQTQYF	TGCAGCGTTGAAGATCCTTTACCCCAGACCCAGTACTTC
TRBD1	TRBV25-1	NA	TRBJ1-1	CASSNRGSMNTEAFF	TGTGCCAGCAGTAACAGGGGATCCATGAACACTGAAGCTTTCTTT
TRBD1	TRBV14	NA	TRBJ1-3	CASSLGTGAGNTIYF	TGTGCCAGCAGCCTCGGGACAGGGGCTGGAAACACCATATATTTT
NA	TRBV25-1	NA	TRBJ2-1	CASSAQGAGSYNEQFF	TGTGCCAGCAGTGCCCAAGGGGCAGGGTCCTACAATGAGCAGTTCTTC
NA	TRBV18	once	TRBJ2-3	CASSPGGKRTDTQYF	TGTGCCAGCTCACCAGGAGGGAAGAGGACAGATACGCAGTATTTT
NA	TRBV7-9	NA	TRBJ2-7	CASSLINTYEQYF	TGTGCCAGCAGCTTAATCAATACCTACGAGCAGTACTTC
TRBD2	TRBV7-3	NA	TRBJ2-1	CASSSGPPTSGVYNEQFF	TGTGCCAGCAGCTCAGGCCCACCGACTAGCGGGGTATACAATGAGCAGTTCTTC